The present T cell receptor (beta chain) was sequenced within a study of T cell repertoires in cytomegalovirus infection. This clonotype was found many times. What it binds is not known. TCRdb reanalysed the reads using MiXCR and keeps one entry per CDR3 protein. The sample has more than 85,000 distinct CDR3 sequences, around a quarter seen once; the top ten hold roughly two fifths. Overall study findings and caveats: Within the response measured ex vivo, HLA-C-restricted CMV-specific TCR beta clonotypes were dominant. Based on cumulative public TCR beta family frequency, carriers of CMV plus the relevant HLA were identified.

Germline lookup yields CDR1 SGHVS and CDR2 FNYEAQ. The length of the CDR3 is 15 residues. Trimming cost V 1 base and J 5 bases, with 12 bases left between them. The chain has TRBV7-6 and TRBJ2-1; TRBD2 might be the D (5 bases). This receptor was obtained from a human donor in good health (CMV status not recorded). Some clones in this sample may be carry-over from other donors' samples. What was sequenced was CD8+ T cells from PBMCs. CDR3 bases: TGTGCCAGCAGCTTAGGCTCGGGGAGCCACAATGAGCAGTTCTTC. Its translation is CASSLGSGSHNEQFF.